The 21 T cell receptor beta chains presented below share a single source sample, sequenced in a study of early T cells in non-severe SARS-CoV-2 infection. TCRdb redid the calling of the 5' RACE reads with MiXCR, one entry per CDR3 protein. Among 90,000 to 130,000 distinct CDR3 sequences listed, roughly 12% were seen once. Sequenced material: whole blood, taken at baseline. These receptors were taken from an adult who was a healthcare worker with PCR-confirmed SARS-CoV-2 infection or an uninfected control (not recorded which).

Only a few counts were recorded for this clonotype. This chain connects TRBV6-4 to TRBJ2-1; weak D call: TRBD2 (6 bases). This CDR3 comprises 16 residues. Germline V gives CDR1 MRHNA, CDR2 SNTAGT. Trimming removed 0 bases at V and 7 bases at J, with 16 bases between. The CDR3 sequence is CASSDSVLGGMNEQFF. DNA for the CDR3: TGTGCCAGCAGTGACTCTGTGCTTGGGGGGATGAATGAGCAGTTCTTC.

This clonotype has just a few counts. The chain recombines TRBV27 with TRBJ2-1, with 8 bases matching TRBD1. Looked up from germline, CDR1 is MNHEY and CDR2 is SMNVEV (reference sequence). The length of the CDR3 is 15 residues. Trimming removed 5 bases from V and 0 bases from J; junction bases left unmatched: 3. The CDR3 DNA is TGTGCCAGCAGTCCGACAGGGGTCTCCTACAATGAGCAGTTCTTC. Its translation: CASSPTGVSYNEQFF.

The V gene is TRBV3-1, the J gene TRBJ2-2; D uncertain. The V end was cut by 1 base, the J end by 1 base, with 1 base between. This CDR3 is built from 13 residues. Germline loops: CDR1 LGHDT, CDR2 YNNKEL (reference sequence). The CDR3 sequence: CASSQVNTGELFF. The CDR3 DNA reads TGTGCCAGCAGCCAAGTGAACACCGGGGAGCTGTTTTTT.

Ten or more counts support this clonotype. The chain recombines TRBV29-1 with TRBJ2-1, with D unclear. Germline assignment: CDR1 SQVTM and CDR2 ANQGSEA. Between the trimmed V and J ends, which lost 1 base and 6 bases, there was a span of 13 bases. The CDR3 is made up of 14 amino acids. The CDR3 loop is CSVEAVRRSNEQFF. The CDR3 nucleotides read TGCAGCGTTGAAGCGGTTAGGCGAAGCAATGAGCAGTTCTTC.

The chain links TRBV29-1 to TRBJ2-7; no reliable D call. The germline CDR1 and CDR2 sequences are SQVTM and ANQGSEA. Trimming took 7 bases from V and 3 from J, leaving 19 bases between them. CDR3 size: 14 residues. The CDR3 spells CSATLLVTSYEQYF. For the CDR3, the DNA is TGCAGCGCCACTCTCCTCGTGACAAGCTACGAGCAGTACTTC.

This sequence joins TRBV5-1 and TRBJ2-4, with D perhaps matching TRBD1 (6 bases). Germline-derived CDR1 and CDR2 are SGHRS and YFSETQ. V was pared by 0 bases and J by 9 bases, with 22 bases between. The CDR3 runs to 17 residues. CDR3 sequence: CASSLATTGPRLGIQYF. The CDR3 coding sequence is TGCGCCAGCAGCTTGGCCACTACAGGGCCCAGGCTGGGCATTCAGTACTTC. Looking up the rest from reference TRBV5-1 and TRBJ2-4 gives the full variable domain: KAGVTQTPRYLIKTRGQQVTLSCSPISGHRSVSWYQQTPGQGLQFLFEYFSETQRNKGNFPGRFSGRQFSNSRSEMNVSTLELGDSALYLCASSLATTGPRLGIQYFGAGTRLSVL.

This clonotype was picked up a small number of times. The chain employs TRBV10-3 and TRBJ1-2, with D uncertain. The CDR3 is made up of 14 amino acids. From germline, CDR1 is ENHRY and CDR2 SYGVKD. V lost 0 bases, J lost 4 bases, and 9 bases lay in between. CDR3 coding DNA: TGTGCCATCAGTGAGTCGACGGGCATCTATGGCTACACCTTC. Residues: CAISESTGIYGYTF.

In its sample, this clonotype was seen a few times. The J gene is TRBJ1-5, the V gene TRBV5-6; D is unresolved. V gave up 1 base and J gave up 5 bases, with 13 bases separating them. The germline CDR1 and CDR2 sequences are SGHDT and YYEEEE. The CDR3 consists of 15 residues. CDR3 residues: CASSLRGRMDQPQHF. CDR3 DNA: TGTGCCAGCAGCTTGCGTGGCAGAATGGATCAGCCCCAGCATTTT.

The V call is TRBV13, the J call TRBJ2-2; the match to TRBD1 covers 8 bases. The germline V gene encodes CDR1 PRHDT and CDR2 FYEKMQ (reference sequence). The V and J ends lost 6 bases and 7 bases, in that order; junction bases with no gene match: 1. The CDR3 runs 12 residues. CDR3 sequence (DNA): TGTGCCAGCAGGACAGGGGACGGGGAGCTGTTTTTT. Its protein product is CASRTGDGELFF.

This clonotype came up a few times. The chain recombines TRBV29-1 with TRBJ2-2, with D perhaps TRBD1 (5 bases). Germline lookup yields CDR1 SQVTM and CDR2 ANQGSEA. The CDR3 covers 13 residues. Trimming cost V 3 bases and J 2 bases, with 7 bases left between them. The CDR3 sequence is CSVDRGNTGELFF. The CDR3 DNA is TGCAGCGTTGATAGGGGAAACACCGGGGAGCTGTTTTTT.

This rearrangement joins TRBV20-1 to TRBJ2-1, with TRBD2 matching over 13 bases. This CDR3 is 16 amino acids long. CDR1 is DFQATT, CDR2 SNEGSKA, per germline (reference sequence). The V gene end was trimmed by 0 bases and the J gene end by 8 bases; junction bases not matched to a gene: 7. CDR3 residues: CSARDQTSGRWDEQFF. CDR3 DNA: TGCAGTGCTAGAGATCAGACTAGCGGGAGGTGGGATGAGCAGTTCTTC.

This clonotype was counted between two and nine times. V usage is TRBV2 and J usage is TRBJ1-5; D may be TRBD1 (5 bases). In germline, CDR1 is SNHLY, CDR2 FYNNEI. The CDR3 loop spans 13 amino acids. Trimming removed 4 bases at V and 4 bases at J, with 8 bases between. The CDR3 spells CASSAEGNQPQHF. The CDR3 nucleotides read TGTGCCAGCAGTGCGGAGGGGAATCAGCCCCAGCATTTT.

This clonotype was seen at least ten times. CDR3 DNA sequence: TGTGCCAGCTCACCTACAGGGGGTTCTACCTACGAGCAGTACTTC. Translating it yields CASSPTGGSTYEQYF. V and J are TRBV18 and TRBJ2-7; TRBD1 aligns across 8 bases. The V and J ends lost 3 bases and 2 bases, in that order; junction bases with no gene match: 6. Germline V gene data show CDR1 as KGHSH and CDR2 as LQKENI. The CDR3 is made up of 15 amino acids.

This clonotype appeared a few times. V is TRBV5-1 and J is TRBJ1-2; D is ambiguous. Trimming removed 3 bases at V and 8 bases at J, with 14 bases between. The length of the CDR3 is 13 residues. The germline V gene has CDR1 SGHRS and CDR2 YFSETQ. The chain's CDR3 is CASSSDREEGYTF. The DNA for the CDR3 is TGCGCCAGCAGCTCGGACCGCGAAGAGGGCTACACCTTC.

The chain employs TRBV20-1 and TRBJ2-7; no clear D gene. The CDR3 runs 15 residues. The V end was cut by 1 base, the J end by 2 bases, with 15 bases between. CDR1 is DFQATT and CDR2 is SNEGSKA in the germline V gene (reference sequence). This CDR3 reads CSARGSEIPPYEQYF. The CDR3, as DNA: TGCAGTGCTAGAGGGAGCGAGATCCCCCCCTACGAGCAGTACTTC.

The chain couples TRBV29-1 to TRBJ2-7, with a possible D match to TRBD1 (6 bases). V was pared by 4 bases and J by 7 bases, with 17 bases between. The length of the CDR3 is 13 residues. Per the germline V gene, CDR1 is SQVTM and CDR2 is ANQGSEA. CDR3 bases: TGCAGCGTTGGAGGACAGCTTCTACGGGAGCAGTACTTC. Protein: CSVGGQLLREQYF.

This clonotype was found a few times. This chain uses TRBV29-1 with TRBJ2-1; D remains unclear. Germline V gene sequence: CDR1 SQVTM, CDR2 ANQGSEA. Trimming took off 3 bases at V and 13 bases at J, with 13 bases between the two ends. This CDR3 region has 11 residues. In nucleotides, the CDR3 is TGCAGCGTTGATTTTGGGTCAGGTCAGTTCTTC. Its protein is CSVDFGSGQFF.

This clonotype was seen more than once but under ten times. V usage is TRBV5-4 and J usage is TRBJ2-1, with 10 bases lining up with TRBD2. The germline CDR1 and CDR2 sequences are SGHNT and YYREEE (reference sequence). The CDR3 runs to 16 residues. V lost 4 bases, J lost 4 bases, and 8 bases stayed unmatched. CDR3 nucleotides: TGTGCCAGCAGCGAACCGGGACTAGCGTTATACAATGAGCAGTTCTTC. This codes for CASSEPGLALYNEQFF.

The sample holds a few counts of this clonotype. The chain carries TRBV6-6 and TRBJ2-1; possibly TRBD1 for D (5 bases). Germline V gives CDR1 MNHNY, CDR2 SVGAGI (reference sequence). The V end was cut by 7 bases, the J end by 1 base, with 8 bases between. The CDR3 consists of 13 residues. The CDR3 DNA reads as TGTGCCAGCAAGCGACAGTCCTACAATGAGCAGTTCTTC. Translating gives CASKRQSYNEQFF.

This clonotype was detected ten times or more. CDR3 loop: CASSWEGRDPEAFF. The CDR3 nucleotides are TGTGCCAGCAGCTGGGAAGGGAGGGATCCTGAAGCTTTCTTT. This chain uses TRBV7-9 with TRBJ1-1; D gene uncertain. The length of the CDR3 is 14 residues. The germline V and J ends were trimmed by 4 bases and 6 bases, with 15 bases remaining between them. CDR1 and CDR2 (germline): SEHNR, FQNEAQ (reference sequence).

This clonotype has only a few counts. The rearrangement joins TRBV3-1 to TRBJ2-7; perhaps TRBD1 as D (5 bases). V lost 6 bases, J lost 0 bases, and 9 bases lay in between. CDR3 length: 13 residues. The germline CDR1 and CDR2 sequences are LGHDT and YNNKEL (reference sequence). The CDR3 DNA reads TGTGCCAGCAGTCGGCAGGGCTCCTACGAGCAGTACTTC. The encoded protein is CASSRQGSYEQYF.